Below are 6 T cell receptor beta chains sequenced from a single sample in a study of T cell repertoires in cytomegalovirus infection. Their cognate antigens are unknown. One entry per CDR3 protein results from TCRdb running MiXCR on the reads. The table lists 50,000 to 55,000 distinct CDR3 sequences, 20% to 25% of them singletons. The sample consisted of CD8+ T cells from cultured PBMCs, taken from culture after CMV antigen stimulation. The receptors were sampled from a human donor in good health (CMV status not recorded). Some clones in this sample may be carry-over from other donors' samples.

The chain carries TRBV7-8 and TRBJ2-3, with no clear D. The CDR3 contains 20 residues. From germline, CDR1 is SGHVS and CDR2 FQNEAQ. Trimming took 1 base from V and 0 from J, leaving 23 bases between them. CDR3 residues: CASSLDNDRLTRSSTDTQYF. The CDR3 region has the DNA TGTGCCAGCAGCTTAGATAACGACCGCCTAACCCGATCTAGCACAGATACGCAGTATTTT.

The chain couples TRBV6-5 to TRBJ1-4; D not certain. With 6 bases removed from V and 4 bases from J, the gap between germline ends came to 15 bases. In germline, CDR1 is MNHEY, CDR2 SVGAGI. This CDR3 has 15 amino acids. CDR3 region: CASRSGLKDNEKLFF. The CDR3 DNA reads TGTGCCAGCAGATCTGGACTCAAGGATAATGAAAAACTGTTTTTT.

A few counts support this clonotype. The rearrangement links TRBV29-1 to TRBJ2-7; 11 positions match TRBD2. J gave up 0 bases and V 5 bases, and 6 bases lay outside the gene matches. CDR1 SQVTM and CDR2 ANQGSEA come from the germline V gene. The CDR3 extends over 15 amino acids. In DNA form, the CDR3 reads TGCAGCGTTCGGGGACTAGCGGAGTTCTCCTACGAGCAGTACTTC. Translating it yields CSVRGLAEFSYEQYF.

In DNA form, the CDR3 reads TGTGCCAGCAGCCAATGGGTCCTAGATGAGCAGTTCTTC. Its translation: CASSQWVLDEQFF. The rearrangement uses TRBV4-2 and TRBJ2-1; D remains ambiguous. Germline V lookup: CDR1 LGHNA, CDR2 YNFKEQ. V was clipped by 2 bases and J by 8 bases, with 10 bases between them. The CDR3 contains 13 residues.

A few counts support this clonotype. V and J are TRBV6-1 and TRBJ2-7; TRBD1 aligns across 9 bases. CDR3 length: 16 residues. J was trimmed by 7 bases and V by 5 bases; bases with no gene match: 15. CDR1 is MNHNS, CDR2 SASEGT, per germline. CDR3 nucleotides: TGTGCCAGCAGTTACCCTGGGACAGGGAGATCGGGAGAGCAGTACTTC. Translating gives CASSYPGTGRSGEQYF.

Only a few counts were recorded for this clonotype. This chain links TRBV7-2 with TRBJ2-7; TRBD1 matches 7 bases. This CDR3 contains 16 residues. J was trimmed by 0 bases and V by 4 bases; bases with no gene match: 9. Looked up from germline, CDR1 is SGHTA and CDR2 is FQGNSA. CDR3 loop: CASSSHVGTDSYEQYF. In nucleotides, the CDR3 is TGTGCCAGCAGCTCCCATGTGGGGACAGACTCCTACGAGCAGTACTTC.